This T cell receptor beta chain was retrieved from a study of graft-versus-host responses after intestinal transplantation. The V gene's germline CDR1 is SGDLS and CDR2 YYNGEE. Trimming left V 4 bases short and J 0 bases short, with 11 bases between. The CDR3 extends over 15 amino acids. Only in-frame clones appear in the TCRdb table, and some are missing; sequencing was by immunoSEQ multiplex PCR. Of around 120,000 clones listed, about 93% are singletons. Points from the study as a whole: Some GvH clones were seen earlier in gut or blood, suggesting intestinal origin. Patients who carried graft-donor T cell macrochimerism also had high graft-versus-host to host-versus-graft clonal ratios in their allografts.

With respect to this clone: Its specificity is unknown.

The source of this sequence is a human donor who received an intestinal transplant. The chain is built from TRBV9 and TRBJ1-3; no definite D call. The sample consisted of unstimulated CD4+ T cells sorted from spleen or lymph node cells, taken before intestinal transplant. The CDR3: CASSSGPFSGNTIYF. The CDR3 nucleotides read TGTGCCAGCAGCTCGGGCCCTTTCTCTGGAAACACCATATATTTT.